The 3 T cell receptor beta chains below all came from one sample that was sequenced in a study of OX40 agonist ivuxolimab in advanced cancers. Data came from immunoSEQ multiplex PCR; TCRdb stores just in-frame clones and leaves some out. This repertoire shows tens of thousands of clones, around 87% found once; its top ten account for 3.5% to 5%. This specimen consisted of CD4+ or CD8+ T cells sorted from blood, obtained in a trial of the OX40 agonist ivuxolimab. All receptors come from an adult with an advanced solid tumor such as melanoma, head and neck, liver or kidney cancer.

This chain uses TRBV4-1 with TRBJ2-1, with 8 bases aligning to TRBD1. Per the germline V gene, CDR1 is MGHRA and CDR2 is YSYEKL. The junction had 10 bases not matched to a gene; V was cut back by 1 base and J by 8 bases. This CDR3 comprises 16 residues. The CDR3 DNA is TGCGCCAGCAGCCAAGCTGGGAGACAGGGGAGCTATGAGCAGTTCTTC. This encodes CASSQAGRQGSYEQFF.

The CDR3: CASSLGGALSTDTQYF. In DNA form, the CDR3 reads TGCGCCAGCAGCCTCGGAGGAGCCCTAAGCACAGATACGCAGTATTTT. This chain connects TRBV5-1 to TRBJ2-3, with TRBD2 as a possible D gene (5 bases). Germline V lookup: CDR1 SGHRS, CDR2 YFSETQ. The length of the CDR3 is 16 residues. The V end lost 4 bases, the J end lost 0 bases, and 15 bases lay between the germline ends.

The chain links TRBV6-5 to TRBJ2-7; no definite D call. The CDR3 contains 12 residues. Trimming cost V 4 bases and J 2 bases, with 6 bases left between them. CDR1 MNHEY and CDR2 SVGAGI come from the germline V gene. The CDR3 protein is CASSSSPYEQYF. CDR3 coding DNA: TGTGCCAGCAGTTCCTCCCCCTACGAGCAGTACTTC.